The 21 T cell receptor beta chains below were found in one sample sequenced in a study of Ad26.COV2.S vaccination and SARS-CoV-2 variants. TCRdb's copy holds only in-frame clones and misses some; the assay was immunoSEQ multiplex PCR. The repertoire holds about 350,000 clones, with 75% to 90% as singletons. Documented treatment: some 20 received Ad26.COV2.S at low or high dose, single or two shots; about 5 received placebo; per-sample allocation not given. It was on day 63 after the first vaccine or placebo injection that samples were taken. The sample consisted of peripheral blood, taken in a trial of Ad26.COV2.S vaccine versus placebo. These receptors all stem from a person aged 18-60 years who received the Ad26.COV2.S COVID-19 vaccine or a placebo.

Only a few counts were recorded for this clone. The chain recombines TRBV30 with TRBJ1-1; a weak D match, TRBD1 (6 bases). This CDR3 has 14 amino acids. Trimming removed 2 bases from V and 0 bases from J, with 10 bases in between. Germline CDR1 is GTSNPN and CDR2 is SVGIG (reference sequence). The CDR3 coding sequence is TGTGCCTGGAGTCCCAGGGGCTTGAACACTGAAGCTTTCTTT. Translation gives CAWSPRGLNTEAFF.

This chain links TRBV7-9 with TRBJ1-2; unclear D gene. Germline assignment: CDR1 SEHNR and CDR2 FQNEAQ (reference sequence). The V and J ends lost 6 bases and 0 bases respectively, with 5 bases between them. The CDR3 runs to 12 residues. The CDR3 region has the DNA TGTGCCAGCAGTTCCTCTAACTATGGCTACACCTTC. As protein: CASSSSNYGYTF.

This clone was recorded once. The V and J genes are TRBV5-1 and TRBJ1-2; 7 bases agree with TRBD1. The ends lost 0 bases at V and 6 bases at J; junction bases unmatched: 8. This CDR3 comprises 15 residues. The germline V gene encodes CDR1 SGHRS and CDR2 YFSETQ. The CDR3 DNA is TGCGCCAGCAGCTTGGTGGGGGCCCAGGGGGATGGCTACACCTTC. Amino acids: CASSLVGAQGDGYTF.

The chain links TRBV7-9 to TRBJ1-1; D unclear. The V and J ends lost 0 bases and 1 base respectively, with 6 bases between them. CDR3 length: 14 residues. Per germline, CDR1 SEHNR and CDR2 FQNEAQ (reference sequence). CDR3 nucleotide sequence: TGTGCCAGCAGCTTAGCTGGCGGGAACACTGAAGCTTTCTTT. Amino acid sequence: CASSLAGGNTEAFF. Full variable domain (rest looked up from reference TRBV7-9 and TRBJ1-1): DTGVSQNPRHKITKRGQNVTFRCDPISEHNRLYWYRQTLGQGPEFLTYFQNEAQLEKSRLLSDRFSAERPKGSFSTLEIQRTEQGDSAMYLCASSLAGGNTEAFFGQGTRLTVV.

This chain uses TRBV2 with TRBJ2-3; D possibly corresponds to TRBD2 (6 bases). Germline CDR1 is SNHLY and CDR2 is FYNNEI. V lost 4 bases and J 3 bases, leaving 11 bases between the germline ends. The CDR3 length is 14 residues. This chain's CDR3 is CASSGLARTDTQYF. Written as DNA, the CDR3 is TGTGCCAGCAGTGGCCTAGCGCGGACAGATACGCAGTATTTT.

This clone was found once. CDR3 DNA sequence: TGTGCCAGCAGCACCGCCGGGGGGACAGATACGCAGTATTTT. The encoded protein is CASSTAGGTDTQYF. The chain joins TRBV7-2 to TRBJ2-3; TRBD2 aligns across 7 bases. This CDR3 has 14 amino acids. Germline CDR1 and CDR2: SGHTA and FQGNSA. J was trimmed by 3 bases and V by 5 bases; bases with no gene match: 5.

The chain carries TRBV5-6 and TRBJ1-1; D is unclear. CDR1 is SGHDT, CDR2 YYEEEE, per germline. V gave up 3 bases and J gave up 3 bases, with 6 bases separating them. This CDR3 comprises 12 residues. The CDR3 loop is CASSSIYTEAFF. In DNA, the CDR3 is TGTGCCAGCAGCTCAATTTACACTGAAGCTTTCTTT.

The V gene is TRBV6-6, the J gene TRBJ1-1; D remains ambiguous. This CDR3 has 13 residues. V lost 2 bases and J 1 base, leaving 5 bases between the germline ends. Germline V gene sequence: CDR1 MNHNY, CDR2 SVGAGI (reference sequence). CDR3 amino acids: CASSYDQNTEAFF. CDR3 coding DNA: TGTGCCAGCAGTTACGATCAGAACACTGAAGCTTTCTTT.

The V and J genes are TRBV3-1 (or the pseudogene TRBV3-2) and TRBJ1-2, with a possible D match to TRBD1 (6 bases). The ends were cut back, 3 bases at V and 8 bases at J, with 16 bases in the middle. Germline values: CDR1 LGHDT, CDR2 YNNKEL (reference sequence). This CDR3 spans 14 amino acids. The CDR3 is CASSHRGGREGYTF. The CDR3 nucleotides are TGTGCCAGCAGCCACCGCGGGGGGCGGGAAGGCTACACCTTC.

The chain employs TRBV28 and TRBJ1-2; TRBD1 matches at 9 bases. Per the germline V gene, CDR1 is MDHEN and CDR2 is SYDVKM. The CDR3 consists of 13 residues. J lost 8 bases, V lost 5 bases, and 6 bases had no gene match. CDR3 residues: CASSRGQGGGYTF. The CDR3 DNA reads TGTGCCAGCAGTCGGGGACAGGGTGGGGGCTACACCTTC.

The chain combines TRBV19 with TRBJ2-2, with TRBD1 identical over 7 bases. Germline V lookup: CDR1 LNHDA, CDR2 SQIVND (reference sequence). V shed 5 bases, J shed 3 bases, and the junction held 6 bases outside the gene matches. The CDR3 consists of 15 residues. The CDR3 sequence is CASSVTGQHTGELFF. CDR3 coding DNA: TGTGCCAGTAGTGTCACGGGACAGCACACCGGGGAGCTGTTTTTT.

The genes are TRBV6-6 and TRBJ1-4; 10 bases map to TRBD1. Trimming took 9 bases from V and 8 from J; bases not matched to a gene: 9. Looked up from germline, CDR1 is MNHNY and CDR2 is SVGAGI (reference sequence). The length of the CDR3 is 14 residues. Written as DNA, the CDR3 is TGTGCCAGTTCTCCGGGACAGGGGATCGAAAAACTGTTTTTT. This translates into CASSPGQGIEKLFF.

V usage is TRBV28 and J usage is TRBJ2-5, with D maybe TRBD1 (5 bases). V lost 3 bases to trimming and J lost 5 bases, with 13 bases between them. The CDR3 sequence is 14 residues long. Germline V gene lookup returns CDR1 MDHEN and CDR2 SYDVKM. The CDR3 here is CASSFRRPGETQYF. The CDR3, as DNA: TGTGCCAGCAGTTTCCGGCGGCCAGGGGAGACCCAGTACTTC. Full variable domain (outside the CDR3, taken from reference TRBV28 and TRBJ2-5): DVKVTQSSRYLVKRTGEKVFLECVQDMDHENMFWYRQDPGLGLRLIYFSYDVKMKEKGDIPEGYSVSREKKERFSLILESASTNQTSMYLCASSFRRPGETQYFGPGTRLLVL.

The gene calls are TRBV18 and TRBJ2-7; D is uncertain. Trimming removed 3 bases from V and 4 bases from J, with 10 bases in between. Germline CDR1 reads KGHSH; CDR2 reads LQKENI. The CDR3 is 13 amino acids. The CDR3 DNA follows: TGTGCCAGCTCACCCACGAGTGAATACGAGCAGTACTTC. This codes for CASSPTSEYEQYF.

This clone was counted only a few times. This chain links TRBV19 with TRBJ1-4, with D tentatively TRBD1 (5 bases). This CDR3 region has 15 residues. Germline-derived CDR1 and CDR2 are LNHDA and SQIVND (reference sequence). Trimming removed 4 bases from V and 2 bases from J, with 11 bases in between. The CDR3 spells CASSTLTATNEKLFF. DNA of the CDR3: TGTGCCAGTAGTACCCTGACAGCTACTAATGAAAAACTGTTTTTT.

The genes are TRBV10-3 and TRBJ1-5; tentatively, D is TRBD1 (6 bases). The CDR3 is made up of 13 amino acids. Germline lookup yields CDR1 ENHRY and CDR2 SYGVKD. Trimming removed 3 bases at V and 4 bases at J, with 7 bases between. The CDR3 loop reads CAISDRGNQPQHF. The CDR3 DNA is TGTGCCATCAGTGACAGGGGTAATCAGCCCCAGCATTTT.

V is TRBV7-2 and J is TRBJ1-2; tentative D call: TRBD1 (6 bases). In germline, CDR1 is SGHTA, CDR2 FQGNSA. CDR3 length equals 14 residues. V lost 5 bases and J 4 bases, leaving 14 bases between the germline ends. The CDR3 reads CASSPRGGLYGYTF. The DNA for the CDR3 is TGTGCCAGCAGCCCCCGGGGGGGGCTCTATGGCTACACCTTC.

This sequence joins TRBV14 and TRBJ2-3; D may be TRBD2 (5 bases). CDR1 SGHDN and CDR2 FVKESK come from the germline V gene. V was trimmed by 1 base and J by 5 bases, leaving 22 bases between them. This CDR3 spans 18 amino acids. The DNA for the CDR3 is TGTGCCAGCAGCCAAGGGCCTTCTGGCGAACACCGGGGAGATACGCAGTATTTT. It is translated as CASSQGPSGEHRGDTQYF.

This chain links TRBV28 with TRBJ1-6, with D unclear. The CDR3 extends over 9 amino acids. Germline V gene lookup returns CDR1 MDHEN and CDR2 SYDVKM. The CDR3 loop reads CLHRSPLHF. The CDR3 bases are TGTCTCCACCGATCACCCCTCCACTTT.

The genes are TRBV28 and TRBJ1-1; 7 bases line up with TRBD1. Germline CDR1 MDHEN, CDR2 SYDVKM. V lost 3 bases, J lost 4 bases, and 5 bases stayed unmatched. The CDR3 runs 14 residues. In nucleotides, the CDR3 is TGTGCCAGCAGTTTGGAGGGGGCCGGCACTGAAGCTTTCTTT. This codes for CASSLEGAGTEAFF.

This clone was recorded only once. The V gene is TRBV7-3, the J gene TRBJ2-1; possible D gene TRBD2, 5 bases. CDR1 and CDR2 from the germline V gene are SGHTA and FQGTGA. The germline V and J ends were trimmed by 5 bases and 6 bases, with 11 bases remaining between them. This CDR3 region has 13 residues. CDR3 sequence reads: CASSTLVSNEQFF. The CDR3 DNA reads as TGTGCCAGCAGCACACTAGTTAGCAATGAGCAGTTCTTC.